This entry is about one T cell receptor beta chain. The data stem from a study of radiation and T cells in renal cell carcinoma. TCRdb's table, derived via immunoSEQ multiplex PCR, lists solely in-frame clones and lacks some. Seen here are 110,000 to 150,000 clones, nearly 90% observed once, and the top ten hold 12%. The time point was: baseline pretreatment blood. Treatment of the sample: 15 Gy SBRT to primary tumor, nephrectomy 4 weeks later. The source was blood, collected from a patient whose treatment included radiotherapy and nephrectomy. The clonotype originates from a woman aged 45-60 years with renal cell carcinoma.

The CDR3 reads CASSIGKLDGYTF. The CDR3 DNA reads TGTGCCAGTAGTATCGGGAAATTGGATGGCTACACCTTC. V and J are TRBV19 and TRBJ1-2; D uncertain. This CDR3 is 13 amino acids long. Germline V gene lookup returns CDR1 LNHDA and CDR2 SQIVND (reference sequence). V lost 3 bases, J lost 6 bases, and 11 bases lay in between.